The clone carrying this T cell receptor (beta chain) occurred a few times. This sample is part of a study of PD-1 blockade in mismatch repair-deficient tumors. The table came from immunoSEQ multiplex PCR; TCRdb's copy has only in-frame clones and leaves some out. The sample has some 120,000 clones; around nine tenths are singletons. This receptor was taken from an adult with mismatch repair-deficient cancer. Sequences were derived from peripheral blood, sampled 72 weeks after starting pembrolizumab.

In DNA, the CDR3 is TGCGCCAGCAGCTCCCAGGGGCGGCCTAGCACCTTC. Amino acid sequence: CASSSQGRPSTF. The chain carries TRBV5-1 and TRBJ1-2; tentative D call: TRBD1 (6 bases). The CDR3 is made up of 12 amino acids. From germline, CDR1 is SGHRS and CDR2 YFSETQ. V was clipped by 3 bases and J by 13 bases, with 16 bases between them.